Each of the 2 T cell receptor beta chains below was sequenced from the same sample in a study of identical twins' blood T cells. MiXCR, run by TCRdb on the 5' RACE reads, gives a single entry per CDR3 protein. The sample consists of hundreds of thousands of distinct CDR3 sequences, about 28% of them appearing once. Sequenced input: PBMCs. The receptors here all came from a woman aged 18 to 50 in good health.

Notes on this clonotype: Given a much more abundant clone one base away, this may be a read error. V and J are TRBV7-2 and TRBJ2-7; D unresolved. The CDR3 totals 15 residues. Per germline, CDR1 SGHTA and CDR2 FQGNSA. The germline V and J ends were trimmed by 5 bases and 3 bases, with 17 bases remaining between them. The CDR3 here is CASSTGFIGYYEQYF. CDR3 nucleotide sequence: TGTGCCAGCAGCACCGGGTTTATCGGTTACTACGAGCAGTACTTC.

This clonotype has just a few counts. This rearrangement joins TRBV2 to TRBJ2-7; no clear D. The CDR3 runs 14 residues. Trimming left V 3 bases short and J 2 bases short, with 11 bases between. Per the germline V gene, CDR1 is SNHLY and CDR2 is FYNNEI. The CDR3 sequence: CASSDPLAPYEQYF. In nucleotides, the CDR3 is TGTGCCAGCAGTGACCCGCTTGCCCCCTACGAGCAGTACTTC.